Below, 26 T cell receptor beta chains from the same sample are listed, as sequenced in a study of blood T cells in healthy people across ages. A J-beta primer mix and a sample-barcoded 5' primer were used in a second PCR of about 7 to 12 cycles. A single record per CDR3 protein comes from TCRdb applying MiXCR to the 5' RACE reads. The sample yields 750,000 to 950,000 distinct CDR3 sequences, approximately 32% seen once. These same records also appear under a second study, on T cells of mothers and their children.

Sequencing used blood. The source is a woman aged 40 to 55 in good health.

This clonotype was counted only a few times. The chain has TRBV5-1 and TRBJ2-7, with a weak D call TRBD2 (5 bases). Per germline, CDR1 SGHRS and CDR2 YFSETQ. The CDR3 consists of 15 residues. V lost 0 bases, J lost 7 bases, and 17 bases lay in between. The DNA of the CDR3 is TGCGCCAGCAGCTTGGCTCAGGCCGGAACGGGGGAGCAGTACTTC. As protein: CASSLAQAGTGEQYF.

This chain connects TRBV28 to TRBJ2-5; no reliable D call. This CDR3 has 13 residues. The germline V gene encodes CDR1 MDHEN and CDR2 SYDVKM. Deletions cut 2 bases from V and 13 bases from J, with 17 bases between. CDR3 bases: TGTGCCAGCAGTTTACACAGTTCCTACGAGCGGTACTTC. It encodes CASSLHSSYERYF.

A note on this clonotype: A far more abundant clone sits one base away, making this likely a read error. The chain combines TRBV7-9 with TRBJ2-7; D is possibly TRBD1 or TRBD2 (5 bases each). The CDR3 is 13 residues long. V was trimmed by 5 bases and J by 2 bases, leaving 10 bases between them. Germline V lookup: CDR1 SEHNR, CDR2 FQNEAQ (reference sequence). This chain's CDR3 is CASSVGDPYEQYF. CDR3 coding DNA: TGTGCCAGCAGCGTAGGGGACCCCTACGAGCAGTACTTC.

This clonotype was detected a few times. This may stem from a read error, because a much larger clone lies one nucleotide away. The genes are TRBV12-3 or TRBV12-4 and TRBJ2-7; tentatively, D is TRBD1 (5 bases). The CDR3 is 13 amino acids. V was pared by 6 bases and J by 4 bases, with 13 bases between. The CDR3 coding sequence is TGTGCCAGCAGGAGCAGGGTTACGTACGAGCAGTACTTC. Protein: CASRSRVTYEQYF.

The chain recombines TRBV28 with TRBJ2-7; TRBD2 aligns across 13 bases. Losses at the gene ends were 5 bases for V and 5 bases for J; bases not matched to a gene: 6. The germline CDR1 and CDR2 sequences are MDHEN and SYDVKM. The CDR3 spans 15 residues. CDR3 coding DNA: TGTGCCAGCAGTCGCACTAGCGGGGGGGCCCACGAGCAGTACTTC. Its protein is CASSRTSGGAHEQYF.

This clonotype was counted at least ten times. V is TRBV10-3 and J is TRBJ2-7; D call uncertain. The CDR3 has 13 amino acids. The germline CDR1 and CDR2 sequences are ENHRY and SYGVKD. Trimming stripped 4 bases from V and 2 bases from J, with 9 bases between. In nucleotides, the CDR3 is TGTGCCATCAGTGGTTGGCCAACCTACGAGCAGTACTTC. This encodes CAISGWPTYEQYF.

A note on this clonotype: Since no conserved phenylalanine or tryptophan closes the CDR3, a read error is the likely cause. The chain links TRBV9 to TRBJ2-5, with 9 bases lining up with TRBD2. V shed 0 bases, J shed 2 bases, and the junction held 5 bases outside the gene matches. The CDR3 consists of 16 residues. The germline V gene encodes CDR1 SGDLS and CDR2 YYNGEE. Written as DNA, the CDR3 is TGTGCCAGCAGCGTAGCTATGACTAGCGGACAAGAGACCCAGTACTAC. Amino acid sequence: CASSVAMTSGQETQYY.

This clonotype appeared many times. The chain couples TRBV12-3 or TRBV12-4 to TRBJ2-6; D possibly corresponds to TRBD2 (7 bases). The CDR3 totals 15 residues. Trimming stripped 2 bases from V and 5 bases from J, with 10 bases between. This CDR3 reads CASSLRGGRANVLTF. Here the CDR3 DNA reads TGTGCCAGCAGTTTAAGGGGGGGCAGGGCCAACGTCCTGACTTTC.

This clonotype was seen ten or more times. The V gene is TRBV24-1, the J gene TRBJ2-1; D is ambiguous. In germline, CDR1 is KGHDR, CDR2 SFDVKD. This CDR3 contains 15 residues. V dropped 4 bases and J dropped 3 bases, with 12 bases sitting between them. Here the CDR3 reads CATSDVGSSYNEQFF. The CDR3 DNA sequence: TGTGCCACCAGTGACGTGGGCAGCAGCTACAATGAGCAGTTCTTC.

With regard to this clonotype: The junction differs from germline at one of its ends, possibly a read error. This chain connects TRBV15 to TRBJ1-1; D remains unclear. This CDR3 has 16 residues. The germline CDR1 and CDR2 sequences are LNHNV and YYDKDF (reference sequence). CDR3 region: CTTSRDSDGRNTEAFF. The CDR3 nucleotides are TGTACCACCAGCAGAGATAGTGACGGCCGGAACACTGAAGCTTTCTTT.

This clonotype was observed a handful of times. The chain uses TRBV20-1 and TRBJ2-4; 9 bases fit TRBD1. The J call could be wrong; TRBJ2-7 is a better fit for the DNA end. Germline CDR1 DFQATT, CDR2 SNEGSKA (reference sequence). The CDR3 contains 16 residues. In nucleotides, the CDR3 is TGCAGTGCTGACCCCCGGGACAGGGTCGACCGTTACGAGCAGTACTTC. This encodes CSADPRDRVDRYEQYF.

This chain uses TRBV20-1 with TRBJ2-1; possibly TRBD1 or TRBD2 for D (6 bases each). V was cut by 0 bases and J by 3 bases, with 15 bases left in between. CDR1 and CDR2 (germline): DFQATT, SNEGSKA (reference sequence). The CDR3 has 16 residues. CDR3 sequence reads: CSARDLVGGRYNEQFF. The CDR3 DNA reads TGCAGTGCTAGAGATCTCGTGGGGGGCCGCTACAATGAGCAGTTCTTC.

This clonotype was recorded many times. This sequence joins TRBV7-6 and TRBJ2-7; TRBD1 aligns across 7 bases. Germline loops: CDR1 SGHVS, CDR2 FNYEAQ. Trimming cost V 3 bases and J 0 bases; bases outside gene matches: 5. The CDR3 loop spans 15 amino acids. CDR3 nucleotides: TGTGCCAGCAGCTTGGGACAGCATAGCTCCTACGAGCAGTACTTC. Translating it yields CASSLGQHSSYEQYF.

On this clonotype: This may come from a read error, since a much larger clone is one base off. The chain uses TRBV10-3 and TRBJ2-1, with D perhaps being TRBD1 or TRBD2 (5 bases each). The tail of the sequence fits TRBJ2-7 better, so the J call may be wrong. The germline V gene has CDR1 ENHRY and CDR2 SYGVKD. The CDR3 length is 14 residues. CDR3 coding DNA: TGTGCCATCAGCGCTGGGGGAGACTACAATGAGCAGTACTTC. Protein product: CAISAGGDYNEQYF.

This clonotype appeared once. The V and J genes are TRBV7-2 and TRBJ1-5; no firm D call. From germline, CDR1 is SGHTA and CDR2 FQGNSA. V was pared by 5 bases and J by 6 bases, with 11 bases between. The CDR3 loop spans 13 amino acids. CDR3 loop: CASSAGRGQPQHF. The DNA of the CDR3 is TGTGCCAGCAGCGCTGGACGTGGTCAGCCCCAGCATTTT.

As for this clonotype: At one end, the junction sequence differs from germline, possibly due to a read error. The rearrangement uses TRBV7-6 and TRBJ2-1, with 9 bases identical to TRBD2. Germline CDR1 is SGHVS and CDR2 is FNYEAQ. The CDR3 consists of 16 residues. In DNA, the CDR3 is TGTGCCAGCAGCCCCTTGAGAGCGGGGGGTTACAATGGGCAGTTCTTC. This encodes CASSPLRAGGYNGQFF.

This clonotype was observed a few times. The chain joins TRBV7-6 to TRBJ2-7, with a weak D call TRBD2 (6 bases). The V and J ends lost 5 bases and 2 bases respectively, with 16 bases between them. This CDR3 region has 15 residues. The V gene's germline CDR1 is SGHVS and CDR2 FNYEAQ. The CDR3, as DNA: TGTGCCAGCAGCGGAGGGGACGGATATACCTACGAGCAGTACTTC. Its translation is CASSGGDGYTYEQYF.

This clonotype was counted many times. This may be a read error: a much more frequent sequence differs by one nucleotide. The chain is built from TRBV20-1 and TRBJ2-1; 7 bases match TRBD2. The J call is in doubt because the DNA end fits TRBJ2-7 better. The CDR3 loop spans 16 amino acids. Germline V CDR1 and CDR2: DFQATT, SNEGSKA (reference sequence). Here the CDR3 reads CSARLLLASSYNEQYF. The CDR3 DNA reads TGCAGTGCTAGGCTCTTACTAGCGAGCTCCTACAATGAGCAGTACTTC.

The chain is built from TRBV20-1 and TRBJ2-5; D is ambiguous. V was cut by 1 base and J by 2 bases, with 14 bases left in between. The CDR3 loop spans 15 amino acids. Germline V gene lookup returns CDR1 DFQATT and CDR2 SNEGSKA (reference sequence). The DNA for the CDR3 is TGCAGTGCTAGAGCGGCTCCCCCCGCACAAGAGACCCAGTACTTC. Translation gives CSARAAPPAQETQYF.

This chain uses TRBV12-3 or TRBV12-4 with TRBJ2-3; perhaps D is TRBD1 or TRBD2 (6 bases each). Trimming stripped 6 bases from V and 3 bases from J, with 22 bases between. This CDR3 is built from 17 residues. CDR3 residues: CASSPRGRGHRTDTQYF. The CDR3 coding sequence is TGTGCCAGCAGCCCCCGGGGACGGGGGCATCGAACAGATACGCAGTATTTT.

In its sample, this clonotype was seen many times. The chain employs TRBV10-3 and TRBJ1-1, with D unresolved. Trimming removed 3 bases from V and 1 base from J, with 3 bases in between. The CDR3 is 12 amino acids. The germline V gene encodes CDR1 ENHRY and CDR2 SYGVKD. This CDR3 is CAISDGNTEAFF. The CDR3, as DNA: TGTGCCATCAGTGATGGGAACACTGAAGCTTTCTTT.

In its sample, this clonotype was seen a few times. This chain links TRBV28 with TRBJ2-7, with D maybe TRBD2 (5 bases). The ends were cut back, 5 bases at V and 0 bases at J, with 14 bases in the middle. There are 15 residues in the CDR3. Germline assignment: CDR1 MDHEN and CDR2 SYDVKM. The CDR3 sequence is CASSAPRGSSYEQYF. In DNA, the CDR3 is TGTGCCAGCAGTGCTCCCCGTGGGAGCTCCTACGAGCAGTACTTC.

This clonotype was seen at least ten times. The J gene is TRBJ2-3, the V gene TRBV15; maybe TRBD2 (6 bases). Per the germline V gene, CDR1 is LNHNV and CDR2 is YYDKDF (reference sequence). The CDR3 is 16 amino acids. V lost 5 bases and J lost 1, with 16 bases in between. CDR3 loop: CATSADPGGRTDTQYF. The CDR3 DNA follows: TGTGCCACCAGCGCCGACCCCGGAGGGCGCACAGATACGCAGTATTTT.

With regard to this clonotype: A much larger clonotype is one base distant, so this may be a read error. The rearrangement joins TRBV4-3 to TRBJ2-5; D might be TRBD2 (5 bases). The germline V gene has CDR1 LGHNA and CDR2 YSLEER. CDR3 length: 14 amino acids. The CDR3 is CAGSQGGVGETQYF. The CDR3 DNA is TGCGCCGGCAGCCAAGGAGGAGTTGGAGAGACCCAGTACTTC.

The gene calls are TRBV14 and TRBJ2-7, with D unclear. Germline assignment: CDR1 SGHDN and CDR2 FVKESK. This CDR3 has 12 residues. V gave up 2 bases and J gave up 4 bases, with 6 bases separating them. CDR3 in DNA: TGTGCCAGCAGCCAACAGAAATACGAGCAGTACTTC. Translating it yields CASSQQKYEQYF.

A few counts support this clonotype. The rearrangement uses TRBV15 and TRBJ2-7; 7 bases align to TRBD2. V was clipped by 3 bases and J by 4 bases; unmatched bases: 6. CDR1 and CDR2 from the germline V gene are LNHNV and YYDKDF (reference sequence). This CDR3 comprises 14 residues. The CDR3 DNA follows: TGTGCCACCAGCAGGCCTGGGACTACTTACGAGCAGTACTTC. This translates into CATSRPGTTYEQYF.